This T cell receptor (beta chain) is drawn from a study of read filtering for tumor transcriptome and immune sequencing. Study background: Patients were some 16 male and some 15 female, mean age 65.9 years, range roughly 45 to 85.

From 350 to 500 ng of RNA, a library with molecular barcoded alpha/delta and beta/gamma adaptors was made. TCRdb reanalysed the reads using MiXCR and keeps one entry per CDR3 protein. The table lists 40,000 or so distinct CDR3 sequences, over 10% of them singletons, with over 25% in the top ten. The germline gives CDR1 MNHEY, CDR2 SVGEGT. J gave up 7 bases and V 6 bases, and 7 bases lay outside the gene matches. This CDR3 contains 15 residues. This clonotype has ten or more counts. The sequence came from a donor aged 40 or over with multiple myeloma. Sample: a population of CD138-negative cells sorted from bone marrow. The V and J genes are TRBV6-2 or TRBV6-3 and TRBJ1-5, with 12 bases fitting TRBD1. CDR3 coding DNA: TGTGCCAGCAGGGGGACAGGGGGCGCTTACCAGCCCCAGCATTTT. This codes for CASRGTGGAYQPQHF.